These 16 T cell receptor beta chains came from one sample sequenced in a study of T cell clusters in autoimmune cytopenias (dated by TCRdb to about 2019). TRB amplification used approximately 250 ng of peripheral blood genomic DNA, tens of thousands of genome equivalents, per sample. The sequencer listed for this sample is Illumina MiSeq. To amplify TRB rearrangements, a touch-down multiplex PCR protocol was run with the TRB-A and TRB-B primer pools combined in a single tube. Each entry corresponds to one CDR3 protein sequence from reads that TCRdb reprocessed, and DNA is not given. The record for this sample contains some 4,700 distinct CDR3 sequences. The top ten hold 26% of the sample. The specimen sequenced was peripheral blood. Source of these receptors: a human donor with an autoimmune cytopenia or autoimmune hepatitis (not recorded which).

This clonotype is labeled medium-sized (0.01 to 0.1%) based on frequency. The V and J genes are TRBV7-2 and TRBJ2-5; TCRdb calls TRBD2, which cannot be checked without DNA. Looked up from germline, CDR1 is SGHTA and CDR2 is FQGNSA. The CDR3 contains 15 residues. The chain's CDR3 is CASSSFGLLEETQYF. The full variable domain, completed using reference TRBV7-2 and TRBJ2-5, is GAGVSQSPSNKVTEKGKDVELRCDPISGHTALYWYRQSLGQGLEFLIYFQGNSAPDKSGLPSDRFSAERTGGSVSTLTIQRTQQEDSAVYLCASSSFGLLEETQYFGPGTRLLVL.

This chain connects TRBV5-1 to TRBJ2-3; lacking DNA, the TRBD1 call made by TCRdb goes unchecked. Germline CDR1 is SGHRS and CDR2 is YFSETQ. The CDR3 is made up of 16 amino acids. CDR3 residues: CASSPGQLAGTDTQYF.

This clonotype ranks as medium-sized (0.01 to 0.1%) in terms of frequency. The chain links TRBV12-3 or TRBV12-4 to TRBJ2-7. The CDR3 has 16 amino acids. The CDR3 reads CASSSKDGTNTYEQYF.

Frequency places this clonotype as medium-sized. The CDR3 region is CASSPLGQSGSGEQYF. The chain couples TRBV27 to TRBJ2-7; there is no DNA to check the TCRdb D call of TRBD1. The CDR3 runs 16 residues. Germline CDR1 is MNHEY and CDR2 is SMNVEV (reference sequence).

The gene calls are TRBV5-5 and TRBJ1-1; there is no DNA to check the TCRdb D call of TRBD1. The CDR3 is 16 amino acids. Per the germline V gene, CDR1 is SGHKS and CDR2 is YYEKEE (reference sequence). The CDR3 spells CASSLRPEGGNTEAFF.

Its frequency marks this clonotype as medium-sized. The V and J genes are TRBV7-9 and TRBJ2-2; TCRdb's assignment of TRBD1 cannot be checked, as there is no DNA. The CDR3 is made up of 17 amino acids. The germline V gene encodes CDR1 SEHNR and CDR2 FQNEAQ (reference sequence). CDR3 residues: CASSLRTRGPNTGELFF.

This clonotype is labeled medium-sized (0.01 to 0.1%) based on frequency. The genes are TRBV20-1 and TRBJ1-3; the TCRdb D gene call, TRBD1, has no DNA to confirm it. Germline values: CDR1 DFQATT, CDR2 SNEGSKA (reference sequence). The CDR3 totals 15 residues. The CDR3 region is CSARPNRGRMETIYF.

The genes are TRBV6-1 and TRBJ1-2; absent DNA, TCRdb's TRBD1 call cannot be checked. The CDR3 totals 14 residues. CDR1 is MNHNS and CDR2 is SASEGT in the germline V gene. Here the CDR3 reads CASSRDRGNYGYTF.

The gene calls are TRBV5-1 and TRBJ2-7; no DNA is available, so the TRBD2 call from TCRdb remains unchecked. The germline gives CDR1 SGHRS, CDR2 YFSETQ. This CDR3 spans 13 amino acids. CDR3: CASAGPALYEQYF.

This clonotype is medium-sized by frequency. Here the CDR3 reads CASSQGQGAGGYTF. The rearrangement joins TRBV6-5 to TRBJ1-2; TCRdb's assignment of TRBD1 cannot be checked, as there is no DNA. CDR3 length: 14 residues. Germline loops: CDR1 MNHEY, CDR2 SVGAGI.

The gene calls are TRBV9 and TRBJ2-3; with no DNA, the TCRdb D assignment of TRBD1 cannot be verified. Germline-derived CDR1 and CDR2 are SGDLS and YYNGEE. CDR3 length: 15 amino acids. CDR3 amino acids: CASSVAIGGTDTQYF.

According to its frequency, this clonotype is medium-sized (0.01 to 0.1%). The rearrangement uses TRBV6-5 and TRBJ2-1; TCRdb selects TRBD1, and the lack of DNA leaves this call unchecked. In germline, CDR1 is MNHEY, CDR2 SVGAGI. This CDR3 is built from 13 residues. The CDR3 loop reads CASSYNRGDEQFF.

This sequence joins TRBV21-1 and TRBJ2-5; TCRdb's D gene call, TRBD1, goes unchecked for lack of DNA. TRBV21-1 is annotated as a pseudogene. The length of the CDR3 is 16 residues. This CDR3 is CASSKEGGQLQETQYF.

This clonotype is labeled medium-sized (0.01 to 0.1%) based on frequency. The chain combines TRBV7-6 with TRBJ1-5; TCRdb's D call of TRBD1 is untestable without DNA. The CDR3 is 19 amino acids. Per the germline V gene, CDR1 is SGHVS and CDR2 is FNYEAQ. The CDR3 sequence: CASSLAFSEVGGSNQPQHF.

Considering frequency, this clonotype is medium-sized (0.01 to 0.1%). The chain uses TRBV6-5 and TRBJ2-1. Germline-derived CDR1 and CDR2 are MNHEY and SVGAGI. The CDR3 is 14 amino acids. This chain's CDR3 is CASSYSGENNEQFF.

The chain employs TRBV6-1 and TRBJ2-5; as DNA is missing, the TRBD1 call by TCRdb cannot be tested. CDR1 MNHNS and CDR2 SASEGT come from the germline V gene. The CDR3 covers 15 residues. The CDR3 sequence: CASSLRDRGERNQYF.